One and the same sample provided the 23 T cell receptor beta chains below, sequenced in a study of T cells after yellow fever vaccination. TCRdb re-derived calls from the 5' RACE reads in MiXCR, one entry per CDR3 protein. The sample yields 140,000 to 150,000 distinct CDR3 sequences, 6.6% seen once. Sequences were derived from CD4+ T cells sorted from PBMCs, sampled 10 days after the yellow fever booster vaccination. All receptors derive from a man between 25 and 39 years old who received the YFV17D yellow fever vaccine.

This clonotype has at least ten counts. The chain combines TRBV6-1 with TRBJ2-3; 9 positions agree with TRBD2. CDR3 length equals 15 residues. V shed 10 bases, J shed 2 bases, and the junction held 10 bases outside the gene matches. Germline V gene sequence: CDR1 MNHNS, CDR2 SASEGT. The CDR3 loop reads CATRGVAGDTDTQYF. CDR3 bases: TGTGCCACTCGGGGAGTAGCGGGGGACACAGATACGCAGTATTTT.

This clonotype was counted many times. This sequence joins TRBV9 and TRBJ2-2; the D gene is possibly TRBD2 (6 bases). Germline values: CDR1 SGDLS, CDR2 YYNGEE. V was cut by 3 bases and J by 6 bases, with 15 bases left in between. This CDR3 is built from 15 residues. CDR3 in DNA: TGTGCCAGCAGCGGAAGAACTAGCCTGGCCGGGGAGCTGTTTTTT. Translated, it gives CASSGRTSLAGELFF.

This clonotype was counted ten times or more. CDR3 sequence reads: CASSYDSGTPTGELFF. CDR3 DNA sequence: TGTGCCAGCAGTTACGACAGCGGGACCCCCACCGGGGAGCTGTTTTTT. The genes are TRBV6-2 or TRBV6-3 and TRBJ2-2, with TRBD2 matching 7 bases. The V segment lost 2 bases and the J segment 4 bases; nucleotides outside the gene matches: 7. Per germline, CDR1 MNHEY and CDR2 SVGEGT. The CDR3 has 16 residues.

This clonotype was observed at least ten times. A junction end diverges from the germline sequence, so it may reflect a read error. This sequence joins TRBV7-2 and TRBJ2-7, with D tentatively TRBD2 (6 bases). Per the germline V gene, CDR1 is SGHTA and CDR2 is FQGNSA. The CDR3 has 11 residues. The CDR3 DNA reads TGTGCCAGTAGCTTTGGGGGGGAGCAGTACTTC. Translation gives CASSFGGEQYF. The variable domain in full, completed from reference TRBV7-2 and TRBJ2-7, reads GAGVSQSPSNKVTEKGKDVELRCDPISGHTALYWYRQSLGQGLEFLIYFQGNSAPDKSGLPSDRFSAERTGGSVSTLTIQRTQQEDSAVYLCASSFGGEQYFGPGTRLTVT.

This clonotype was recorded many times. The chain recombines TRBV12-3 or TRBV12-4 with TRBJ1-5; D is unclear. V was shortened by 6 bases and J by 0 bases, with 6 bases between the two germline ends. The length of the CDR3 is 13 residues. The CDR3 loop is CASRQDSNQPQHF. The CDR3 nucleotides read TGTGCCAGCAGGCAGGATAGCAATCAGCCCCAGCATTTT.

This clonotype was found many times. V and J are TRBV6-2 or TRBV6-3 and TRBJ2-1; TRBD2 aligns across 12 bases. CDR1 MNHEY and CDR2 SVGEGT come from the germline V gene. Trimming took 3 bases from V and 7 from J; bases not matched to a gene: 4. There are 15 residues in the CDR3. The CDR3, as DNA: TGTGCCAGCAGTTATGCTAGCGGGAGGGGGAATGAGCAGTTCTTC. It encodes CASSYASGRGNEQFF.

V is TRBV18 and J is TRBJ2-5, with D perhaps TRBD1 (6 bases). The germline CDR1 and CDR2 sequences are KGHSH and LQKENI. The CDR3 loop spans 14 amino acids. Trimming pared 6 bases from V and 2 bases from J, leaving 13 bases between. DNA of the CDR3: TGTGCCAGCTCGCAAAGACAGGAACAAGAGACCCAGTACTTC. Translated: CASSQRQEQETQYF.

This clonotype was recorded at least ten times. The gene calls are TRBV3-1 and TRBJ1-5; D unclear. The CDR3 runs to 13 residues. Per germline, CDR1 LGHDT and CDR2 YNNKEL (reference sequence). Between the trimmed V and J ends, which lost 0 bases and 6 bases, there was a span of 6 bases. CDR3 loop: CASSQDTSQPQHF. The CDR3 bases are TGTGCCAGCAGCCAAGATACGAGTCAGCCCCAGCATTTT.

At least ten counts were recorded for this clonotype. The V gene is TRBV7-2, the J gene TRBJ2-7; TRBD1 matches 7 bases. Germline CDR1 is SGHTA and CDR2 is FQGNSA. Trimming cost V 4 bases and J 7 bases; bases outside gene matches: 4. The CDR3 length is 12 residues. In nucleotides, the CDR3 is TGTGCCAGCAGCTCCAACAGGGGAGAGCAGTACTTC. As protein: CASSSNRGEQYF. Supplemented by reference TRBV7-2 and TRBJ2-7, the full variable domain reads GAGVSQSPSNKVTEKGKDVELRCDPISGHTALYWYRQSLGQGLEFLIYFQGNSAPDKSGLPSDRFSAERTGGSVSTLTIQRTQQEDSAVYLCASSSNRGEQYFGPGTRLTVT.

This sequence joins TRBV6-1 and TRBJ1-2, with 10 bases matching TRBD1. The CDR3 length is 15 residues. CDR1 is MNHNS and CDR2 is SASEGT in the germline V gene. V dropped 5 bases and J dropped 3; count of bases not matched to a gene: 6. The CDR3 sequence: CASSPTGTGDYGYTF. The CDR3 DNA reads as TGTGCCAGCAGTCCCACCGGGACAGGGGACTATGGCTACACCTTC.

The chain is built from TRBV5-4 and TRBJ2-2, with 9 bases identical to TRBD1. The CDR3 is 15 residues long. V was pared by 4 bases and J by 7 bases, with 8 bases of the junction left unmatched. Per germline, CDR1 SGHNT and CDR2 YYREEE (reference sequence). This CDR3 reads CASSNGQGQDGELFF. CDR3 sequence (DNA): TGTGCCAGCAGCAACGGACAGGGGCAAGACGGGGAGCTGTTTTTT.

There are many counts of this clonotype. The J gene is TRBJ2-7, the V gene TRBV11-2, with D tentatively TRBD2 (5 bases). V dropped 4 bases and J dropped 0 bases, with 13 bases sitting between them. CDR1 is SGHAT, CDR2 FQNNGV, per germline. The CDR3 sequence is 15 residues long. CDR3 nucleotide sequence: TGTGCCAGCAGCTCCCGGGGAAAGAGCTCCTACGAGCAGTACTTC. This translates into CASSSRGKSSYEQYF. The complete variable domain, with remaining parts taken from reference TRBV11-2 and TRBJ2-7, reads EAGVAQSPRYKIIEKRQSVAFWCNPISGHATLYWYQQILGQGPKLLIQFQNNGVVDDSQLPKDRFSAERLKGVDSTLKIQPAKLEDSAVYLCASSSRGKSSYEQYFGPGTRLTVT.

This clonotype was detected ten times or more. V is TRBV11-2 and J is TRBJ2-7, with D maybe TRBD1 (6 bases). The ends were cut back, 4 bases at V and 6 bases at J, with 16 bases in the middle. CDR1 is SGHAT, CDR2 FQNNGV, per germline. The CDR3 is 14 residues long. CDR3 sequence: CASSSQGQGLEQYF. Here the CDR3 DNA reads TGTGCCAGCAGCTCCCAGGGTCAGGGGCTCGAGCAGTACTTC.

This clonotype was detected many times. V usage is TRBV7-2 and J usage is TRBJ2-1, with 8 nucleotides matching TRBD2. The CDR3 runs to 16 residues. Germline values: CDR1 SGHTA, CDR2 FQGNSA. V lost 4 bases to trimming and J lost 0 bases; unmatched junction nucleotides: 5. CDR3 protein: CASSSRGGSSYNEQFF. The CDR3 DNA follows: TGTGCCAGCAGCTCCCGGGGGGGGAGCTCCTACAATGAGCAGTTCTTC. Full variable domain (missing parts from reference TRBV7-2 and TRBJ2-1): GAGVSQSPSNKVTEKGKDVELRCDPISGHTALYWYRQSLGQGLEFLIYFQGNSAPDKSGLPSDRFSAERTGGSVSTLTIQRTQQEDSAVYLCASSSRGGSSYNEQFFGPGTRLTVL.

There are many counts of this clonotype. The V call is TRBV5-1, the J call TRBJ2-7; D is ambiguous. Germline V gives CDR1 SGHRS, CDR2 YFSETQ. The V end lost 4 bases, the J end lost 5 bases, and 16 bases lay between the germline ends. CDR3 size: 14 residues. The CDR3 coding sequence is TGCGCCAGCAGCCCACGGATTGAAGCCCACGAGCAGTACTTC. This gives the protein CASSPRIEAHEQYF.

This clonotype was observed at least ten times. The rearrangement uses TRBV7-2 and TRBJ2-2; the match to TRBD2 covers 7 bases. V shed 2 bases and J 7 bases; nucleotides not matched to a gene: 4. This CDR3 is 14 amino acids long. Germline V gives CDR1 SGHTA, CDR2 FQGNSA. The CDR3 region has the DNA TGTGCCAGCAGCTTATCGGGGAGGGTCGGGGAGCTGTTTTTT. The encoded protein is CASSLSGRVGELFF. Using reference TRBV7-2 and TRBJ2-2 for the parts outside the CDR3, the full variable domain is GAGVSQSPSNKVTEKGKDVELRCDPISGHTALYWYRQSLGQGLEFLIYFQGNSAPDKSGLPSDRFSAERTGGSVSTLTIQRTQQEDSAVYLCASSLSGRVGELFFGEGSRLTVL.

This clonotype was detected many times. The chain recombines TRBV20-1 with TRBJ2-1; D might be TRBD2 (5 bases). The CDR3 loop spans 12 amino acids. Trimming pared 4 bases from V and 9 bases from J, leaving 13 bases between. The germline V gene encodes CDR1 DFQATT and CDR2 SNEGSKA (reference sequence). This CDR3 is CSATRTAGEQFF. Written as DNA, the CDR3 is TGCAGTGCTACCCGGACGGCGGGTGAGCAGTTCTTC.

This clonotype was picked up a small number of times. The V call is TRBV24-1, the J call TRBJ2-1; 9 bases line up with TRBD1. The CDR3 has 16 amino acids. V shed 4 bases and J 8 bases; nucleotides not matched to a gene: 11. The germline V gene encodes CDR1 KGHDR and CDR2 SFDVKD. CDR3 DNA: TGTGCCACCAGTGACCCCAGCGGGACAGGGTTCGATGAGCAGTTCTTC. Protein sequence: CATSDPSGTGFDEQFF.

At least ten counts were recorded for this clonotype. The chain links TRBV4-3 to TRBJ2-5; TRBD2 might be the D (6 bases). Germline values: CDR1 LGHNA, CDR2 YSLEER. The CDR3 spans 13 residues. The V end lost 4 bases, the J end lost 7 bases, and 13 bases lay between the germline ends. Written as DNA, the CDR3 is TGCGCCAGCAGCCCCCGCGGTAGCGGGACCCAGTACTTC. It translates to CASSPRGSGTQYF.

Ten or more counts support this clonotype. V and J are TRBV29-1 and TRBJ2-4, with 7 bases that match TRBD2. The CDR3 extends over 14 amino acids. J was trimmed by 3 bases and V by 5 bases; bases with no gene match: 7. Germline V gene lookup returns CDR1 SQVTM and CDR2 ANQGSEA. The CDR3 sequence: CSVYGPGGKNIQYF. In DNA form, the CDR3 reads TGCAGCGTTTACGGCCCGGGAGGCAAAAACATTCAGTACTTC.

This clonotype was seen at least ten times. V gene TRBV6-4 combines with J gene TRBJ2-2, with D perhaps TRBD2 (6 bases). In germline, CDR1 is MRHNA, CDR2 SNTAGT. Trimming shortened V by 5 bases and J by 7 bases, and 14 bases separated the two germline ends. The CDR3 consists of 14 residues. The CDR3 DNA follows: TGTGCCAGCAGTCCTCTGGGGGGAAGCGGGGAGCTGTTTTTT. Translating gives CASSPLGGSGELFF.

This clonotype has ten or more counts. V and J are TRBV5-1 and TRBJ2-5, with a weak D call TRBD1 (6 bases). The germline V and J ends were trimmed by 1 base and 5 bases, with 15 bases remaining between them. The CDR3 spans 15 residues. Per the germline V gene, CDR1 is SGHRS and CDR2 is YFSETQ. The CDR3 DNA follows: TGCGCCAGCAGCTTGCTGGCCAGGGGAGAGGAGACCCAGTACTTC. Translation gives CASSLLARGEETQYF.

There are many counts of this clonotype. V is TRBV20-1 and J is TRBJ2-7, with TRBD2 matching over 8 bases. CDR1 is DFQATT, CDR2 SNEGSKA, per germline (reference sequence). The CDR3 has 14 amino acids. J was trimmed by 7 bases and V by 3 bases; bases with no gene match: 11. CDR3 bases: TGCAGTGCTAGCGATCCGGGAGGGTTTAAAGAGCAGTACTTC. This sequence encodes CSASDPGGFKEQYF.